These 27 T cell receptor beta chains originate from one sample sequenced in a study of T-cell reconstitution after alpha-beta-depleted transplantation in children. During its preparation, the TCRbeta library received unique molecular identifiers. TCRdb re-called the PCR reads through MiXCR, storing one row per CDR3 protein. The repertoire holds more than 200,000 distinct CDR3 sequences, with around 25% as singletons. The specimen comprised PBMCs, sampled before TCRalphabeta/CD19-depleted stem cell transplant. The receptors derive from a girl aged 2 to 10 with Fanconi anemia, due to receive a stem cell transplant.

This clonotype showed up just a few times. The gene calls are TRBV20-1 and TRBJ2-7; D is uncertain. Germline V gene lookup returns CDR1 DFQATT and CDR2 SNEGSKA (reference sequence). The length of the CDR3 is 12 residues. The V gene lost 3 bases and the J gene lost 3 bases, with 9 bases spanning the gap. CDR3 bases: TGCAGTGCTAGTGATGAGCTCTACGAGCAGTACTTC. Its protein product is CSASDELYEQYF.

The chain combines TRBV11-2 with TRBJ2-3, with 8 bases matching TRBD1. Germline CDR1 SGHAT, CDR2 FQNNGV. CDR3 size: 19 residues. J lost 4 bases, V lost 2 bases, and 17 bases had no gene match. The CDR3 DNA follows: TGTGCCAGCAGCTTATTTTGGCCTGTGGCAGGGGGCGCCCCAGATACGCAGTATTTT. Translating it yields CASSLFWPVAGGAPDTQYF.

This clonotype has only a few counts. The V and J genes are TRBV28 and TRBJ2-2; no firm D call. CDR3 length: 13 residues. Trimming pared 5 bases from V and 2 bases from J, leaving 6 bases between. CDR1 and CDR2 (germline): MDHEN, SYDVKM. The CDR3 bases are TGTGCCAGCAGTGGTGACAACACCGGGGAGCTGTTTTTT. Its translation: CASSGDNTGELFF.

This clonotype was observed at least ten times. This sequence joins TRBV10-3 and TRBJ2-1; D may be TRBD2 (7 bases). Germline CDR1 reads ENHRY; CDR2 reads SYGVKD. The CDR3 spans 15 residues. Trimming took off 6 bases at V and 6 bases at J, with 18 bases between the two ends. The CDR3 DNA sequence: TGTGCCATCAGCCCGAACAGGGAGGGTTCCAATGAGCAGTTCTTC. Its translation: CAISPNREGSNEQFF.

This clonotype was recorded at least ten times. The chain couples TRBV29-1 to TRBJ2-1; D gene uncertain. This CDR3 has 13 residues. Trimming removed 4 bases from V and 6 bases from J, with 13 bases in between. CDR1 is SQVTM and CDR2 is ANQGSEA in the germline V gene. Written as DNA, the CDR3 is TGCAGCGTTGCTTACCCAGCCCCCAATGAGCAGTTCTTC. Protein: CSVAYPAPNEQFF.

The chain combines TRBV3-1 with TRBJ2-5; D might be TRBD1 (6 bases). V shed 3 bases and J shed 1 base, with 15 bases lying between them. This CDR3 is 16 amino acids long. The germline gives CDR1 LGHDT, CDR2 YNNKEL (reference sequence). The CDR3 loop reads CASSHALTGLQETQYF. In DNA, the CDR3 is TGTGCCAGCAGCCACGCCTTGACAGGCCTCCAAGAGACCCAGTACTTC.

This clonotype was seen at least ten times. The chain has TRBV3-1 and TRBJ1-1; D uncertain. The CDR3 has 14 amino acids. Germline V gene sequence: CDR1 LGHDT, CDR2 YNNKEL (reference sequence). V lost 7 bases to trimming and J lost 4 bases, with 16 bases between them. This chain's CDR3 is CASKANRGITEAFF. DNA of the CDR3: TGTGCCAGCAAGGCGAATCGGGGAATCACTGAAGCTTTCTTT.

This clonotype was picked up many times. V is TRBV29-1 and J is TRBJ2-1; D is perhaps TRBD1 (6 bases). The CDR3 is made up of 13 amino acids. V was pared by 2 bases and J by 4 bases, with 9 bases between. Germline V gene sequence: CDR1 SQVTM, CDR2 ANQGSEA. CDR3 DNA: TGCAGCGTTGAACCGGACAGTTACAATGAGCAGTTCTTC. Its translation: CSVEPDSYNEQFF.

This clonotype was counted a few times. This chain joins TRBV6-2 or TRBV6-3 and TRBJ2-7, with TRBD1 as a possible D gene (6 bases). This CDR3 has 20 amino acids. Trimming removed 0 bases at V and 4 bases at J, with 28 bases between. Germline assignment: CDR1 MNHEY and CDR2 SVGEGT. CDR3 DNA: TGTGCCAGCAGTTACTCGACCCGAATGTTAGCTGGCAGGGGCTGGTACGAGCAGTACTTC. Its translation: CASSYSTRMLAGRGWYEQYF.

This clonotype has ten or more counts. The chain is built from TRBV4-2 and TRBJ1-4; D unresolved. V shed 0 bases and J shed 5 bases, with 13 bases lying between them. The CDR3 spans 16 residues. Germline V gives CDR1 LGHNA, CDR2 YNFKEQ. The CDR3 DNA is TGTGCCAGCAGCCAAGATAAGCAACACGGGAATGAAAAACTGTTTTTT. Translated, it gives CASSQDKQHGNEKLFF.

This clonotype has a count of ten or more. This chain uses TRBV6-6 with TRBJ1-2; possibly TRBD1 for D (5 bases). V dropped 10 bases and J dropped 4 bases, with 16 bases sitting between them. There are 13 residues in the CDR3. Germline lookup yields CDR1 MNHNY and CDR2 SVGAGI (reference sequence). The CDR3 is CATQPGPFYGYTF. The CDR3 DNA reads as TGTGCCACCCAACCGGGACCGTTCTATGGCTACACCTTC.

This clonotype was counted at least ten times. V and J are TRBV2 and TRBJ2-3, with TRBD2 identical over 10 bases. There are 15 residues in the CDR3. Germline lookup yields CDR1 SNHLY and CDR2 FYNNEI. The V gene end was trimmed by 6 bases and the J gene end by 0 bases; junction bases not matched to a gene: 3. The CDR3 reads CASSGLAASTDTQYF. Here the CDR3 DNA reads TGTGCCAGCAGCGGACTAGCGGCTAGCACAGATACGCAGTATTTT.

In this sample, this clonotype turned up many times. The chain has TRBV5-1 and TRBJ2-1, with unresolved D. Germline CDR1 SGHRS, CDR2 YFSETQ. This CDR3 region has 12 residues. V gave up 1 base and J gave up 7 bases, with 6 bases separating them. The CDR3: CASSLFGNEQFF. For the CDR3, the DNA is TGCGCCAGCAGCTTGTTCGGTAATGAGCAGTTCTTC.

The table lists this clonotype with many counts. The gene calls are TRBV20-1 and TRBJ2-7, with D unresolved. The germline CDR1 and CDR2 sequences are DFQATT and SNEGSKA (reference sequence). CDR3 length: 12 residues. V shed 3 bases and J shed 4 bases, with 10 bases lying between them. The CDR3 bases are TGCAGTGCTAGGTTTTCAACGTACGAGCAGTACTTC. Encoded protein: CSARFSTYEQYF.

In DNA form, the CDR3 reads TGTGCCTGCTCTTACAGGGTTGTGAGCACCGGGGAGCTGTTTTTT. It yields the protein CACSYRVVSTGELFF. The gene calls are TRBV21-1 and TRBJ2-2; TRBD1, the table's D call, lacks a check against the DNA. TRBV21-1 is given as a pseudogene. This CDR3 has 15 residues.

This clonotype showed up just a few times. This chain uses TRBV28 with TRBJ2-7; D not resolved. V was clipped by 6 bases and J by 1 base, with 7 bases between them. Germline assignment: CDR1 MDHEN and CDR2 SYDVKM. The length of the CDR3 is 12 residues. The CDR3 nucleotides read TGTGCCAGCAGCCCCTATTCCTACGAGCAGTACTTC. It encodes CASSPYSYEQYF.

The genes are TRBV7-3 and TRBJ2-7; possibly TRBD2 for D (7 bases). CDR3 length equals 13 residues. With 3 bases removed from V and 5 bases from J, the gap between germline ends came to 11 bases. Germline V lookup: CDR1 SGHTA, CDR2 FQGTGA. The CDR3: CASSFRGGNEQYF. CDR3 sequence (DNA): TGTGCCAGCAGCTTTCGCGGGGGCAACGAGCAGTACTTC.

This clonotype was seen a handful of times. The chain has TRBV7-8 and TRBJ2-7, with D possibly TRBD2 on 6 matching bases. The V gene's germline CDR1 is SGHVS and CDR2 FQNEAQ. The CDR3 is 14 residues long. Trimming stripped 5 bases from V and 0 bases from J, with 11 bases between. In DNA form, the CDR3 reads TGTGCCAGCAGCCCATGGGACTCCTCCTACGAGCAGTACTTC. It codes for CASSPWDSSYEQYF.

The rearrangement joins TRBV20-1 to TRBJ1-1; TRBD1 matches 7 bases. J lost 2 bases, V lost 4 bases, and 13 bases had no gene match. The CDR3 spans 16 residues. The V gene's germline CDR1 is DFQATT and CDR2 SNEGSKA (reference sequence). The CDR3 DNA reads as TGCAGTGCTACGCTATGGGACAGAGTGAGAAACACTGAAGCTTTCTTT. This codes for CSATLWDRVRNTEAFF.

This clonotype was counted many times. The chain has TRBV10-3 and TRBJ2-5; 7 bases agree with TRBD2. CDR3 size: 17 residues. V dropped 0 bases and J dropped 3; count of bases not matched to a gene: 10. CDR1 ENHRY and CDR2 SYGVKD come from the germline V gene. The CDR3 DNA follows: TGTGCCATCAGTGAGTCCGAGGAAGCGGGATTGAAAGAGACCCAGTACTTC. Residues: CAISESEEAGLKETQYF.

The rearrangement joins TRBV3-1 to TRBJ2-1, with 14 bases fitting TRBD2. The CDR3 consists of 16 residues. Germline CDR1 LGHDT, CDR2 YNNKEL (reference sequence). Trimming at V came to 4 bases and at J to 4 bases, leaving 3 bases not matched to a gene. DNA of the CDR3: TGTGCCAGCAGCCGGACTAGCGGGAGGAGATACAATGAGCAGTTCTTC. The encoded protein is CASSRTSGRRYNEQFF.

This sequence joins TRBV6-2 or TRBV6-3 and TRBJ2-7; maybe TRBD2 (8 bases). This CDR3 comprises 20 residues. Trimming stripped 5 bases from V and 3 bases from J, with 32 bases between. Germline V gene sequence: CDR1 MNHEY, CDR2 SVGEGT. The CDR3 DNA follows: TGTGCCAGCAGTCCGAGGGGGCCCGGGACGTTGCGGGGGGCTCACTACGAGCAGTACTTC. Translated, it gives CASSPRGPGTLRGAHYEQYF.

Ten or more counts support this clonotype. J is TRBJ2-1 and V is TRBV4-2, with D perhaps matching TRBD2 (5 bases). CDR3 length: 14 residues. V lost 2 bases and J 4 bases, leaving 9 bases between the germline ends. Germline V gene lookup returns CDR1 LGHNA and CDR2 YNFKEQ. The CDR3 DNA reads TGTGCCAGCAGCCAACCGGGGAATTACAATGAGCAGTTCTTC. Its protein product is CASSQPGNYNEQFF.

In its sample, this clonotype was seen many times. The chain links TRBV20-1 to TRBJ2-3, with D unclear. Trimming removed 6 bases at V and 6 bases at J, with 7 bases between. Germline-derived CDR1 and CDR2 are DFQATT and SNEGSKA (reference sequence). CDR3 length: 10 amino acids. CDR3 nucleotide sequence: TGCAGTGCCTCCCCCGATACGCAGTATTTT. Translation: CSASPDTQYF.

This clonotype was picked up a small number of times. The genes are TRBV5-6 and TRBJ2-5; D remains ambiguous. The germline CDR1 and CDR2 sequences are SGHDT and YYEEEE. Trimming pared 0 bases from V and 2 bases from J, leaving 8 bases between. The CDR3 runs to 14 residues. This CDR3 is CASSLVTVQETQYF. CDR3 nucleotides: TGTGCCAGCAGCTTGGTAACAGTGCAAGAGACCCAGTACTTC.

This clonotype appeared many times. The rearrangement joins TRBV20-1 to TRBJ2-1; D possibly corresponds to TRBD1 (5 bases). The CDR3 spans 14 residues. The V and J ends lost 4 bases and 10 bases respectively, with 20 bases between them. CDR1 is DFQATT and CDR2 is SNEGSKA in the germline V gene (reference sequence). As DNA, the CDR3 is TGCAGTGCTATTGACCAGGGCGATAGAAGAGAGCAGTTCTTC. The encoded protein is CSAIDQGDRREQFF.

V and J are TRBV12-5 and TRBJ2-6, with 8 positions matching TRBD1. V was pared by 6 bases and J by 2 bases, with 6 bases of the junction left unmatched. Germline-derived CDR1 and CDR2 are LGHNT and FRNRAP. The CDR3 extends over 16 amino acids. CDR3 nucleotide sequence: TGTGCTAGTGGCCGACAACAGGGGGCTGGGGCCAACGTCCTGACTTTC. Amino acids: CASGRQQGAGANVLTF.